This T cell receptor (beta chain) emerged from a study of blood T cell repertoires in COVID-19. TCRdb keeps only in-frame clones here, not all; method: immunoSEQ multiplex PCR. Of about 350,000 clones in the sample, 89% are singletons; the top ten hold roughly 4%. V lost 3 bases and J 1 base, leaving 6 bases between the germline ends. The CDR3 is made up of 13 amino acids. CDR1 is WSHSY and CDR2 is SAAADI in the germline V gene. Patients from Seattle were sampled longitudinally, starting during active infection. The sequence was obtained from a woman aged 55-70 years with COVID-19, enrolled during active disease. The source material was peripheral blood. This chain connects TRBV10-2 to TRBJ1-1, with D unclear. The CDR3 protein is CASSDLRNTEAFF. CDR3 coding DNA: TGCGCCAGCAGTGACCTCAGGAACACTGAAGCTTTCTTT.